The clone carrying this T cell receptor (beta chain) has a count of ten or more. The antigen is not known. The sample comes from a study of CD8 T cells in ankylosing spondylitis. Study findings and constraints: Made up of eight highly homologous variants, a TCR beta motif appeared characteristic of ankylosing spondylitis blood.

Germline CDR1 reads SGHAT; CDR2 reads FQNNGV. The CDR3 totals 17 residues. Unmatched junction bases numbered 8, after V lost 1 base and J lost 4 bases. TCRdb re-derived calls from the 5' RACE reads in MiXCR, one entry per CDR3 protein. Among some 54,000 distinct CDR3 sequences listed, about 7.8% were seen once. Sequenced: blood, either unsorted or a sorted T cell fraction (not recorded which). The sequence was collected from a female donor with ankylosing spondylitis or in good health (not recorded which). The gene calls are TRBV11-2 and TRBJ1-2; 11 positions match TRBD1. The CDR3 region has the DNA TGTGCCAGCAGCTTAGGGACAGGGGGCGCCCCAACCTATGGCTACACCTTC. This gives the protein CASSLGTGGAPTYGYTF.